Ten or more counts support the clone carrying this TCR beta chain. Germline lookup yields CDR1 SGHTA and CDR2 FQGTGA. The CDR3 totals 13 residues. Trimming took 8 bases from V and 0 from J, leaving 10 bases between them. TCR beta CDR3 sequences were amplified from RNA transcripts. With the HTBI primer set, the TCR CDR3 went through a first round of RT-PCR. In TCRdb, the multiplex PCR reads were re-called with MiXCR into one record per CDR3 protein. The repertoire holds 450,000 to 700,000 distinct CDR3 sequences, 46% seen once, with around 7.7% in the top ten. This sample is part of a study of T cells in Graves' hyperthyroidism and ophthalmopathy.

This sequence joins TRBV7-3 and TRBJ1-1, with D perhaps matching TRBD1 (6 bases). The sample taken for sequencing was peripheral blood or thyroid tissue (not recorded which). This TCR derives from a woman aged 18-35 years with Graves' hyperthyroidism. The CDR3 sequence: CASGQGMNTEAFF. CDR3 sequence (DNA): TGTGCCAGCGGGCAGGGGATGAACACTGAAGCTTTCTTT.